This T cell receptor beta chain is from a study of blood T cell repertoires in COVID-19. Overall study: The analysed material was cDNA or gDNA that came from T cells, B-cell-depleted T cells, or PBMCs.

The table came from immunoSEQ multiplex PCR; TCRdb's copy has only in-frame clones and leaves some out. The sample lists 200,000 or so clones; 65% to 85% were seen once. This CDR3 is 14 amino acids long. The V gene's germline CDR1 is SNHLY and CDR2 FYNNEI. V gave up 4 bases and J gave up 2 bases, with 9 bases separating them. Turning to this clone: Additional DNA sequences in this sample encode the identical CDR3.

The chain has TRBV2 and TRBJ1-5, with a weak D call TRBD1 (5 bases). The sequence came from a woman in her twenties or thirties with acute or convalescent COVID-19. Sequencing was done on a sample of peripheral blood. CDR3 in amino acids: CASSGGQGNQPQHF. DNA of the CDR3: TGTGCCAGCAGTGGGGGCCAGGGCAATCAGCCCCAGCATTTT.